This TCR beta chain stems from a study of CD8+CD57+ T cells in acquired aplastic anemia. General observations from the study: Controls and patients did not differ significantly in CD8+ Simpson's diversity.

CDR3 length: 15 amino acids. CDR1 is SEHNR and CDR2 is FQNEAQ in the germline V gene (reference sequence). V dropped 4 bases and J dropped 2 bases, with 14 bases sitting between them. A remark on this clonotype: Its antigen is not known.

The template used for profiling TCR beta VDJ and CDR3 was genomic DNA. From the reads, TCRdb called clonotypes with MiXCR, one entry per CDR3 protein. The sample lists 260,000 or so distinct CDR3 sequences; approximately 82% were seen once. Previously, flow cytometry had revealed CD8+CD57+ cell expansion in the patients chosen for sequencing. Sequenced material: sorted CD4+, CD8+, or CD8+CD57+ T cells (not recorded which) from PBMCs. The sequence was collected from a human donor with aplastic anemia. V usage is TRBV7-9 and J usage is TRBJ1-1; a weak D match, TRBD1 (6 bases). CDR3 amino acids: CASSCDLTGNTEAFF. Here the CDR3 DNA reads TGTGCCAGCAGCTGCGATCTGACAGGAAACACTGAAGCTTTCTTT.